This T cell receptor (beta chain) was identified during a study of T cell responses to AZD1222 COVID-19 vaccine. Findings and limits, study-wide: Two AZD1222 administrations were followed by greater Spike-specific TCR breadth and depth.

Using immunoSEQ multiplex PCR, the repertoire was profiled, and TCRdb retains in-frame clones only, with some absent. The sample records approximately 170,000 clones, 85% to 95% being singletons. Concerning this clone: Its antigen is currently unknown.

V shed 3 bases and J 7 bases; nucleotides not matched to a gene: 4. Germline V gene data show CDR1 as DFQATT and CDR2 as SNEGSKA (reference sequence). The CDR3 runs 13 residues. Sequenced here: peripheral blood, sampled on day 0 of AZD1222 vaccination. This chain connects TRBV20-1 to TRBJ1-5; 9 nucleotides align to TRBD1. The clonotype comes from an adult in good health. The DNA for the CDR3 is TGCAGTGCTAGTGACAGGGGGTGGCAGCCCCAGCATTTT. Amino acid sequence: CSASDRGWQPQHF.